This entry lists 31 T cell receptor beta chains sequenced from one sample in a study of cytomegalovirus exposure and HLA in healthy donors. Both 60 Vbeta primers and 13 Jbeta primers went into the PCR. TCRdb keeps only in-frame clones here, not all; method: immunoSEQ multiplex PCR. The sample yields over 150,000 clones, about 85% seen once. The specimen sequenced was PBMCs. These receptors all come from a boy under 10 years old in good health and CMV-seronegative.

V gene TRBV6-1 combines with J gene TRBJ1-1; D not certain. Deletions cut 7 bases from V and 10 bases from J, with 19 bases between. This CDR3 spans 13 amino acids. CDR1 is MNHNS and CDR2 is SASEGT in the germline V gene. CDR3 nucleotides: TGTGCCAGCATTATCTCGCCAGGCCTGGGAGCTTTCTTT. As protein: CASIISPGLGAFF.

The count of this clone is one. The V gene is TRBV5-4, the J gene TRBJ1-2; D gene unclear. V shed 3 bases and J shed 4 bases, with 4 bases lying between them. CDR1 and CDR2 from the germline V gene are SGHNT and YYREEE (reference sequence). The CDR3 has 11 residues. The CDR3 DNA reads as TGTGCCAGCAGCTCTATCTATGGCTACACCTTC. It encodes CASSSIYGYTF.

The chain employs TRBV11-2 and TRBJ1-1; D is ambiguous. Trimming removed 0 bases from V and 1 base from J, with 3 bases in between. Germline V gives CDR1 SGHAT, CDR2 FQNNGV. This CDR3 has 13 amino acids. The CDR3 DNA follows: TGTGCCAGCAGCTTAGACGGGAACACTGAAGCTTTCTTT. Translating it yields CASSLDGNTEAFF.

The chain carries TRBV5-8 and TRBJ2-5; D is perhaps TRBD2 (5 bases). V lost 4 bases and J lost 2, with 15 bases in between. Germline lookup yields CDR1 SGHTS and CDR2 YDEGEE. The CDR3 spans 15 residues. This CDR3 reads CASSAGLGVQETQYF. As DNA, the CDR3 is TGTGCCAGCAGCGCGGGCCTCGGAGTACAAGAGACCCAGTACTTC.

The chain combines TRBV15 with TRBJ1-2; 8 bases line up with TRBD1. The length of the CDR3 is 15 residues. The V gene's germline CDR1 is LNHNV and CDR2 YYDKDF (reference sequence). J lost 6 bases, V lost 4 bases, and 10 bases had no gene match. Here the CDR3 DNA reads TGTGCCACCAGCACCCTACAGGGGGATGCGGATGGCTACACCTTC. Translating it yields CATSTLQGDADGYTF.

V is TRBV29-1 and J is TRBJ2-1; 9 nucleotides line up with TRBD1. This CDR3 comprises 13 residues. V dropped 6 bases and J dropped 2; count of bases not matched to a gene: 2. CDR1 SQVTM and CDR2 ANQGSEA come from the germline V gene. The CDR3 DNA reads as TGCAGCGTCGGGGACAGGGCCTACAATGAGCAGTTCTTC. Amino acids: CSVGDRAYNEQFF.

This chain connects TRBV28 to TRBJ2-5, with D unresolved. The end of the DNA fits TRBJ2-7 better, so the J call may be wrong. This CDR3 is built from 11 residues. Germline CDR1 is MDHEN and CDR2 is SYDVKM. The CDR3 spells CASSFMGEQYF. The CDR3 nucleotides read TGTGCCAGCAGTTTTATGGGCGAGCAGTACTTC.

The chain employs TRBV5-1 and TRBJ2-5; TRBD1 matches 10 bases. Germline CDR1 SGHRS, CDR2 YFSETQ. CDR3 length: 15 residues. The V segment lost 0 bases and the J segment 1 base; nucleotides outside the gene matches: 0. The CDR3 sequence is CASSLGTGGQETQYF. CDR3 nucleotides: TGCGCCAGCAGCTTGGGGACAGGGGGCCAAGAGACCCAGTACTTC.

Here the CDR3 DNA reads TGTGCCAGCGGAATAATCGGGGAGTCAACTGCCTACGAGCAGTACTTC. Its protein product is CASGIIGESTAYEQYF. The chain carries TRBV4-2 and TRBJ2-7; tentative D call: TRBD2 (5 bases). The germline CDR1 and CDR2 sequences are LGHNA and YNFKEQ. V dropped 8 bases and J dropped 2 bases, with 22 bases sitting between them. The CDR3 has 16 residues.

The chain uses TRBV2 and TRBJ2-1, with D unclear. The CDR3 has 15 amino acids. V was cut by 4 bases and J by 2 bases, with 12 bases left in between. CDR1 SNHLY and CDR2 FYNNEI come from the germline V gene. Written as DNA, the CDR3 is TGTGCCAGCAGTGTTGGGCAGCTCGCCTACAATGAGCAGTTCTTC. Translated: CASSVGQLAYNEQFF.

J is TRBJ2-1 and V is TRBV10-1; D gene uncertain. V was trimmed by 3 bases and J by 0 bases, leaving 3 bases between them. CDR3 length: 13 amino acids. The V gene's germline CDR1 is WNHNN and CDR2 SYGVQD (reference sequence). The chain's CDR3 is CASSDSSYNEQFF. The CDR3 DNA follows: TGCGCCAGCAGTGACAGCTCCTACAATGAGCAGTTCTTC.

The chain joins TRBV27 to TRBJ1-6; D possibly corresponds to TRBD1 (5 bases). V was shortened by 2 bases and J by 8 bases, with 10 bases between the two germline ends. Germline CDR1 MNHEY, CDR2 SMNVEV (reference sequence). The CDR3 spans 14 residues. The CDR3 region is CASSLVRVHSPLHF. The CDR3 region has the DNA TGTGCCAGCAGTTTAGTCAGGGTGCATTCACCCCTCCACTTT.

The chain has TRBV9 and TRBJ2-2, with no clear D. The V gene lost 2 bases and the J gene lost 5 bases, with 10 bases spanning the gap. Germline V CDR1 and CDR2: SGDLS, YYNGEE. This CDR3 contains 14 residues. CDR3 sequence (DNA): TGTGCCAGCAGCGTTCAGACTGTAACCGGGGAGCTGTTTTTT. This sequence encodes CASSVQTVTGELFF.

This chain uses TRBV6-5 with TRBJ1-2; 10 positions match TRBD1. Trimming at V came to 5 bases and at J to 5 bases, leaving 2 bases not matched to a gene. Germline V gene lookup returns CDR1 MNHEY and CDR2 SVGAGI. The CDR3 length is 13 residues. Here the CDR3 DNA reads TGTGCCAGCAGTCCGGACAGGGGGTATGGCTACACCTTC. Translating it yields CASSPDRGYGYTF.

J is TRBJ1-2 and V is TRBV5-6, with 8 bases lining up with TRBD1. The germline V gene has CDR1 SGHDT and CDR2 YYEEEE. The ends lost 0 bases at V and 7 bases at J; junction bases unmatched: 8. The CDR3 extends over 15 amino acids. The CDR3 protein is CASSLEGAGGIGYTF. CDR3 sequence (DNA): TGTGCCAGCAGCTTGGAGGGGGCAGGGGGCATTGGCTACACCTTC.

This clone was seen only a few times. The J gene is TRBJ2-3, the V gene TRBV27; D unresolved. This CDR3 has 13 residues. CDR1 is MNHEY, CDR2 SMNVEV, per germline (reference sequence). The V and J ends lost 5 bases and 9 bases respectively, with 15 bases between them. The CDR3 nucleotides are TGTGCCAGCAGTCTTCGCCTGGCCGGGACGCAGTATTTT. This translates into CASSLRLAGTQYF.

This chain joins TRBV29-1 and TRBJ2-3, with 8 bases matching TRBD1. CDR1 SQVTM and CDR2 ANQGSEA come from the germline V gene. V shed 3 bases and J 1 base; nucleotides not matched to a gene: 6. CDR3 length: 15 residues. The CDR3: CSVDLGQERTDTQYF. For the CDR3, the DNA is TGCAGCGTTGATTTGGGACAGGAGCGCACAGATACGCAGTATTTT.

The rearrangement links TRBV7-8 to TRBJ1-2; D not certain. Germline V gene lookup returns CDR1 SGHVS and CDR2 FQNEAQ. The CDR3 has 13 amino acids. V lost 8 bases, J lost 2 bases, and 12 bases lay in between. CDR3: CASQPGLNYGYTF. The CDR3 DNA is TGTGCCAGCCAGCCGGGTCTAAACTATGGCTACACCTTC.

The chain is built from TRBV6-5 and TRBJ1-2; D perhaps matches TRBD1 (6 bases). Trimming shortened V by 6 bases and J by 8 bases, and 22 bases separated the two germline ends. Germline V gene lookup returns CDR1 MNHEY and CDR2 SVGAGI. This CDR3 contains 15 residues. CDR3 loop: CASRPTGTPRGGYTF. CDR3 sequence (DNA): TGTGCCAGCAGACCCACCGGGACACCGAGGGGGGGCTACACCTTC.

The CDR3 protein is CASSLVPYNEQFF. As DNA, the CDR3 is TGCGCCAGCAGCTTGGTCCCGTACAATGAGCAGTTCTTC. V gene TRBV5-1 combines with J gene TRBJ2-1; D gene unclear. V lost 0 bases, J lost 4 bases, and 5 bases lay in between. Germline V gene data show CDR1 as SGHRS and CDR2 as YFSETQ. This CDR3 has 13 residues.

The chain employs TRBV30 and TRBJ1-3; maybe TRBD1 (6 bases). Germline CDR1 and CDR2: GTSNPN and SVGIG (reference sequence). CDR3 length: 14 residues. The V end lost 4 bases, the J end lost 1 base, and 11 bases lay between the germline ends. For the CDR3, the DNA is TGTGCCTGGACCTCGGACAGATCTGGAAACACCATATATTTT. Encoded protein: CAWTSDRSGNTIYF. Full variable domain (missing parts from reference TRBV30 and TRBJ1-3): SQTIHQWPATLVQPVGSPLSLECTVEGTSNPNLYWYRQAAGRGLQLLFYSVGIGQISSEVPQNLSASRPQDRQFILSSKKLLLSDSGFYLCAWTSDRSGNTIYFGEGSWLTVV.

Only a few counts were recorded for this clone. The V gene is TRBV28, the J gene TRBJ2-1, with 10 bases matching TRBD2. Germline V CDR1 and CDR2: MDHEN, SYDVKM. Trimming at V came to 2 bases and at J to 1 base, leaving 5 bases not matched to a gene. The CDR3 contains 17 residues. CDR3 coding DNA: TGTGCCAGCAGTTTACGGACTAGCGGTCCTTCCTACAATGAGCAGTTCTTC. This codes for CASSLRTSGPSYNEQFF.

J is TRBJ1-1 and V is TRBV7-9, with 9 bases that match TRBD1. Germline-derived CDR1 and CDR2 are SEHNR and FQNEAQ (reference sequence). Germline trimming cut 8 bases from V and 3 bases from J; bases unmatched to any gene: 1. This CDR3 comprises 12 residues. The DNA of the CDR3 is TGTGCCAGCGACAGGGGGGACACTGAAGCTTTCTTT. Protein: CASDRGDTEAFF.

The chain links TRBV27 to TRBJ2-7; possible D gene TRBD2, 6 bases. V was clipped by 3 bases and J by 2 bases, with 14 bases between them. The CDR3 covers 15 residues. From germline, CDR1 is MNHEY and CDR2 SMNVEV (reference sequence). Here the CDR3 DNA reads TGTGCCAGCAGTTTGCGGTGGGGGGTCCCCTACGAGCAGTACTTC. Amino acids: CASSLRWGVPYEQYF.

The chain couples TRBV11-3 to TRBJ1-3; TRBD1 aligns across 8 bases. V lost 1 base, J lost 0 bases, and 2 bases stayed unmatched. From germline, CDR1 is SGHNT and CDR2 YENEEA. This CDR3 has 16 amino acids. The CDR3 coding sequence is TGTGCCAGCAGCTTAGGGGGACAGGCCTCTGGAAACACCATATATTTT. Residues: CASSLGGQASGNTIYF.

The chain carries TRBV6-1 and TRBJ2-7; 8 positions match TRBD1. The V and J ends lost 2 bases and 13 bases, in that order; junction bases with no gene match: 7. This CDR3 has 12 amino acids. The germline V gene has CDR1 MNHNS and CDR2 SASEGT. The CDR3 loop reads CASSESAGTGYV. Written as DNA, the CDR3 is TGTGCCAGCAGTGAAAGTGCCGGGACAGGATACGTC.

The chain uses TRBV5-6 and TRBJ1-2; D remains ambiguous. Trimming removed 2 bases from V and 0 bases from J, with 8 bases in between. Germline-derived CDR1 and CDR2 are SGHDT and YYEEEE. This CDR3 spans 14 amino acids. The CDR3 nucleotides read TGTGCCAGCAGCTTTTTCGGTTCTAACTATGGCTACACCTTC. This sequence encodes CASSFFGSNYGYTF.

The chain recombines TRBV28 with TRBJ2-7; the D gene could be TRBD1 or TRBD2 (5 bases each). The V gene's germline CDR1 is MDHEN and CDR2 SYDVKM. Trimming took 5 bases from V and 5 from J, leaving 16 bases between them. The CDR3 runs 14 residues. The CDR3 coding sequence is TGTGCCAGCAGTCCTCTTACCCAGGGACACGAGCAGTACGTC. Translating gives CASSPLTQGHEQYV.

This clone showed up just once. At one end, the junction sequence differs from germline, possibly due to a read error. This rearrangement joins TRBV7-9 to TRBJ2-7; TRBD2 agrees at 13 bases. The CDR3 covers 18 residues. From germline, CDR1 is SEHNR and CDR2 FQNEAQ (reference sequence). This CDR3 is CSSSLADSGLAGRYEQYF. As DNA, the CDR3 is TGTTCCAGCAGCTTAGCTGACTCGGGACTAGCGGGAAGGTACGAGCAGTACTTC.

J is TRBJ2-3 and V is TRBV19; TRBD1 is a possible D gene (5 bases). Trimming took 1 base from V and 0 from J, leaving 11 bases between them. The CDR3 contains 16 residues. CDR1 LNHDA and CDR2 SQIVND come from the germline V gene (reference sequence). CDR3 sequence (DNA): TGTGCCAGTAGTATAGTTAGGGGAACCAGCACAGATACGCAGTATTTT. Its translation is CASSIVRGTSTDTQYF. Full variable domain (outside the CDR3, taken from reference TRBV19 and TRBJ2-3): DGGITQSPKYLFRKEGQNVTLSCEQNLNHDAMYWYRQDPGQGLRLIYYSQIVNDFQKGDIAEGYSVSREKKESFPLTVTSAQKNPTAFYLCASSIVRGTSTDTQYFGPGTRLTVL.

The gene calls are TRBV4-1 and TRBJ1-2; D ambiguous. V dropped 3 bases and J dropped 0 bases, with 11 bases sitting between them. The CDR3 runs 15 residues. Germline V gene sequence: CDR1 MGHRA, CDR2 YSYEKL. The CDR3 region has the DNA TGCGCCAGCAGCCACGGTTCGTCCCCTAACTATGGCTACACCTTC. It encodes CASSHGSSPNYGYTF.